This is a list of T cell receptor beta chains from one sample in a study of blood T cell repertoires in COVID-19. Generated by immunoSEQ multiplex PCR, the TCRdb table keeps only in-frame clones and is missing some. The sample lists around 380,000 clones, 81% seen once, with over 0.95% in the top ten. Material: peripheral blood. The source is a human donor with acute or convalescent COVID-19. The donor label of this sample is uncertain. Each CDR3 is given with its conserved first and last residue. The D gene is left open where the match is weak. Not all rows give a size; the values are once, few, many and, for expanded clones, a class.

NA TRBJ1-5 TRBV16 NA CASSPHGGDISNQPQHF TGTGCCAGCAGCCCTCACGGGGGAGATATCTCCAATCAGCCCCAGCATTTT
NA TRBJ2-7 TRBV27 TRBD1 CASSWTGDSSYEQYF TGTGCCAGCAGCTGGACAGGGGATTCCTCCTACGAGCAGTACTTC
NA TRBJ2-5 TRBV27 TRBD1 CASRRTGQETQYF TGTGCCAGCAGACGGACAGGGCAGGAGACCCAGTACTTC
NA TRBJ1-1 TRBV5-4 TRBD1 CASSFGLGQGAAFF TGTGCCAGCAGCTTTGGACTGGGACAGGGGGCAGCTTTCTTT
once TRBJ2-7 TRBV7-9 TRBD1 CASSPPGQLPYEQYF TGTGCCAGCAGCCCACCGGGACAGCTTCCCTACGAGCAGTACTTC
NA TRBJ1-1 TRBV9 TRBD1 CASSVGYRGRGTEAFF TGTGCCAGCAGCGTAGGGTACAGGGGGCGAGGCACTGAAGCTTTCTTT
NA TRBJ2-5 TRBV3-1/TRBV3-2 NA CASSQVRGVGETQYF TGTGCCAGCAGCCAAGTCAGGGGGGTTGGAGAGACCCAGTACTTC
NA TRBJ1-2 TRBV6-5 NA CASSQGGARGYGYTF TGTGCCAGCTCCCAAGGGGGGGCGCGTGGGTATGGCTACACCTTC
few TRBJ1-1 TRBV11-3 TRBD1 CASSLEQGDAFF TGTGCCAGCAGCTTAGAGCAGGGGGATGCTTTCTTT
once TRBJ2-7 TRBV5-5 TRBD1 CASSLGTGSREQYF TGTGCCAGCAGCTTGGGGACAGGGTCACGGGAGCAGTACTTC
NA TRBJ1-6 TRBV7-9 NA CASSQGNYNSPLHF TGTGCCAGCAGCCAGGGAAACTATAATTCACCCCTCCACTTT
NA TRBJ2-7 TRBV6-4 NA CASSDLSHRGLNSYEQYF TGTGCCAGCAGTGACCTTAGCCATCGGGGATTGAACTCCTACGAGCAGTACTTC
NA TRBJ2-7 TRBV28 TRBD2 CASISRRGEALYEQYF TGTGCCAGCATCTCGAGGCGGGGGGAGGCTCTCTACGAGCAGTACTTC
NA TRBJ1-1 TRBV6-6 TRBD1 CASSATGDEAFF TGTGCCAGCAGTGCCACAGGGGATGAAGCTTTCTTT
NA TRBJ2-3 TRBV2 NA CASSGEVTDTQYF TGTGCCAGCAGTGGGGAGGTGACAGATACGCAGTATTTT
NA TRBJ1-2 TRBV5-4 NA CASSFSRGIGGYTF TGTGCCAGCAGCTTCAGCAGGGGAATAGGCGGCTACACCTTC
NA TRBJ2-1 TRBV2 NA CASRDQGYQSFNEQFF TGTGCCAGCAGGGACCAGGGTTATCAAAGTTTCAATGAGCAGTTCTTC
NA TRBJ1-2 TRBV29-1 TRBD1 CSVPGQGPGAGYTF TGCAGCGTCCCGGGACAGGGTCCAGGGGCTGGCTACACCTTC
NA TRBJ1-6 TRBV5-1 TRBD1 CASSLLGTVSSYNSPLHF TGCGCCAGCAGCTTGCTTGGGACAGTAAGCTCCTATAATTCACCCCTCCACTTT
NA TRBJ1-2 TRBV7-9 NA CASSFGDWYGYTF TGTGCCAGCAGCTTCGGGGATTGGTATGGCTACACCTTC
NA TRBJ2-3 TRBV6-4 NA CASSDGQSSTDTQYF TGTGCCAGCAGTGACGGACAGTCTAGCACAGATACGCAGTATTTT
NA TRBJ2-5 TRBV27 NA CASSLEGGGEETQYF TGTGCCAGCAGTTTGGAGGGCGGTGGGGAGGAGACCCAGTACTTC
NA TRBJ2-1 TRBV7-9 TRBD2 CASSLGLAENEQFF TGTGCCAGCAGCTTAGGGCTAGCGGAAAATGAGCAGTTCTTC
NA TRBJ2-1 TRBV28 NA CASTSSRRGRYNEQFF TGTGCCAGCACTAGTAGCAGGCGGGGGCGATACAATGAGCAGTTCTTC
NA TRBJ2-7 TRBV7-2 TRBD2 CASGTSLGSYEQYF TGTGCCAGCGGGACTAGCTTGGGATCCTACGAGCAGTACTTC
NA TRBJ1-1 TRBV4-1 NA CASSQDARVANTEAFF TGCGCCAGCAGCCAAGATGCGAGGGTTGCGAACACTGAAGCTTTCTTT
NA TRBJ1-1 TRBV7-8 NA CASSLVMASPNTEAFF TGTGCCAGCAGCTTAGTTATGGCTAGCCCGAACACTGAAGCTTTCTTT
NA TRBJ2-1 TRBV4-2 NA CASSQDGNRVGEQFF TGTGCCAGCAGCCAAGATGGTAACAGGGTAGGTGAGCAGTTCTTC
NA TRBJ1-1 TRBV18 NA CASSPTTRNTEAFF TGTGCCAGCTCACCAACTACCCGGAACACTGAAGCTTTCTTT
NA TRBJ2-7 TRBV24-1 TRBD1 CATSDPRQGRREQYF TGTGCCACCAGTGACCCCAGACAGGGTAGGCGCGAGCAGTACTTC
NA TRBJ2-4 TRBV6-5 TRBD2 CASSSPAGGQNIQYF TGTGCCAGCAGTTCTCCAGCGGGAGGCCAAAACATTCAGTACTTC
NA TRBJ1-4 TRBV10-3 TRBD1 CAREGDRAEKLFF TGTGCCCGAGAAGGCGACAGGGCTGAAAAACTGTTTTTT
few TRBJ2-5 TRBV20-1 TRBD2 CSASSSGRPVETQYF TGCAGTGCTAGTTCTAGCGGGAGGCCTGTGGAGACCCAGTACTTC
NA TRBJ2-7 TRBV6-4 NA CASSQPGGWAGEQYF TGTGCCAGCAGCCAACCCGGGGGATGGGCCGGCGAGCAGTACTTC
once TRBJ2-1 TRBV5-4 TRBD2 CASSLGSGRAVNEQFF TGTGCCAGCAGCTTGGGGAGCGGGAGGGCCGTAAATGAGCAGTTCTTC
NA TRBJ2-7 TRBV5-1 TRBD1 CASSWTGGSYEQYF TGCGCCAGCAGCTGGACAGGAGGATCCTACGAGCAGTACTTC
NA TRBJ1-2 TRBV28 NA CASNRTPTNYGYTF TGTGCCAGCAACAGGACACCAACTAACTATGGCTACACCTTC
once TRBJ1-3 TRBV18 NA CASSPAQVYSGNTIYF TGTGCCAGCTCACCCGCACAGGTCTACTCTGGAAACACCATATATTTT
few TRBJ1-2 TRBV5-6 TRBD1 CASSRVRGADGYTF TGTGCCAGCAGCAGGGTCAGGGGGGCGGATGGCTACACCTTC
NA TRBJ1-1 TRBV27 NA CASSLAGMNTEAFF TGTGCCAGCAGTTTAGCCGGTATGAACACTGAAGCTTTCTTT
NA TRBJ2-7 TRBV23-1 NA CASSQGPDWAYEQYF TGCGCCAGCAGTCAAGGCCCGGACTGGGCCTACGAGCAGTACTTC
once TRBJ2-2 TRBV6-5 TRBD2 CASTGLAPSTGELFF TGTGCCAGCACGGGACTAGCCCCTTCAACCGGGGAGCTGTTTTTT
few TRBJ1-2 TRBV20-1 NA CSAFQYGYTF TGCAGTGCTTTCCAGTATGGCTACACCTTC
once TRBJ2-7 TRBV5-1 NA CASTRTSRSYEQYF TGCGCCAGCACACGGACATCCCGCTCCTACGAGCAGTACTTC
many TRBJ1-2 TRBV28 NA CASSLINREGDGYTF TGTGCCAGCAGTTTAATCAACAGGGAGGGCGATGGCTACACCTTC
once TRBJ1-1 TRBV6-6 NA CASSPQGNTEAFF TGTGCCAGCAGCCCCCAGGGCAACACTGAAGCTTTCTTT
NA TRBJ1-5 TRBV30 NA CAWRRGGQWNQPQHF TGTGCCTGGAGGCGGGGGGGACAATGGAATCAGCCCCAGCATTTT
NA TRBJ1-1 TRBV5-1 NA CASSRQALNTEAFF TGCGCCAGCAGCCGACAGGCCCTAAACACTGAAGCTTTCTTT
NA TRBJ2-5 TRBV3-1/TRBV3-2 TRBD2 CASSQGPGLLETQYF TGTGCCAGCAGCCAAGGACCGGGACTATTAGAGACCCAGTACTTC
NA TRBJ2-7 TRBV2 TRBD1 CASSDQGVGSYEQYF TGTGCCAGCAGTGATCAGGGGGTCGGCTCCTACGAGCAGTACTTC
NA TRBJ2-1 TRBV9 TRBD2 CASSQRGAGGFRNEQFF TGTGCCAGCAGCCAACGAGGAGCGGGAGGTTTCCGCAATGAGCAGTTCTTC